This TCR beta chain appears in the sequencing data of a study of CD8 T cells in ankylosing spondylitis. Study-level results: What appeared characteristic of ankylosing spondylitis blood was a TCR beta motif of 7 or 8 highly homologous variants.

This clonotype showed up just a few times. Its specificity is unknown. The CDR3 totals 16 residues. V shed 0 bases and J 2 bases; nucleotides not matched to a gene: 6. Germline loops: CDR1 SGDLS, CDR2 YYNGEE. TCRdb re-derived calls from the 5' RACE reads in MiXCR, one entry per CDR3 protein. This sample has 350,000 to 450,000 distinct CDR3 sequences; roughly a quarter occur once, and the top ten carry 0.89%. The sample consisted of blood, either unsorted or a sorted T cell fraction (not recorded which). This chain joins TRBV9 and TRBJ2-5, with 8 positions matching TRBD2. The clonotype comes from a male donor with ankylosing spondylitis. The CDR3 loop is CASSVGSGSRQETQYF. The CDR3 nucleotides are TGTGCCAGCAGCGTAGGAAGCGGGAGCAGGCAAGAGACCCAGTACTTC.